This TCR beta chain was sequenced for a study of cytomegalovirus exposure and HLA in healthy donors. Overall study findings and caveats: A later analysis by the authors found several of the most significant clusters apparently linked to common viral pathogens.

With regard to this clone: What it binds is unknown.

Vbeta (60) and Jbeta (13) primers were used in the PCR. Clones were sequenced by immunoSEQ multiplex PCR, and TCRdb holds only the in-frame ones, with some missing. In the table there are 100,000 to 150,000 clones, roughly four fifths of which are singletons. Germline loops: CDR1 SGHDN, CDR2 FVKESK. The V and J ends lost 4 bases and 2 bases respectively, with 7 bases between them. This CDR3 comprises 13 residues. The chain is built from TRBV14 and TRBJ2-3; D is unresolved. This sequence originates from a boy aged 2 to 9 in good health and CMV-seronegative. Source material: PBMCs. CDR3 DNA sequence: TGTGCCAGCAGCCTTACTTCCACAGATACGCAGTATTTT. Translation gives CASSLTSTDTQYF.